Listed below are T cell receptor beta chains from one sample, sequenced in a study of OX40 agonist ivuxolimab in advanced cancers. The protocol was immunoSEQ multiplex PCR, while the TCRdb copy is restricted to in-frame clones and leaves out a portion. The sample comprises roughly 41,000 clones, roughly 80% of which are singletons, and 22% rests with the top ten. This material consisted of CD4+ or CD8+ T cells sorted from blood, taken in a trial of the OX40 agonist ivuxolimab. The receptors were sampled from an adult with an advanced solid tumor such as melanoma, head and neck, liver or kidney cancer. The CDR3 runs from the conserved cysteine through the conserved F or W. A D gene is named only where the DNA matches it firmly. Clone size is given for some rows only: seen once, a few or many times, or a class if the clone is expanded.

>-|TRBJ2-6|TRBV5-1|-
TGCGCCAGCAGCTTGGCGGTGGACTCTGGGGCCAACGTCCTGACTTTC
CASSLAVDSGANVLTF
>few|TRBJ2-1|TRBV15|-
TGTGCCACCAGCAGTAGCGGTTACTCCTACAATGAGCAGTTCTTC
CATSSSGYSYNEQFF
>-|TRBJ2-5|TRBV7-8|-
TGTGCCAGCAGCTCCTCCTCGGGGGCTGGGGAGACCCAGTACTTC
CASSSSSGAGETQYF
>-|TRBJ2-7|TRBV7-9|TRBD1
TGTGCCAGCAGCGGTCCAAACACCGACAGGGGCTCATACGAGCAGTACTTC
CASSGPNTDRGSYEQYF
>-|TRBJ2-5|TRBV9|TRBD1
TGTGCCAGCAGCCGGACAGGGGGCCCCCTAGAGCAGTACTTC
CASSRTGGPLEQYF
>-|TRBJ2-4|TRBV6-5|-
TGTGCCAGCAGTTACGTGAACAGTCTAAACATTCAGTACTTC
CASSYVNSLNIQYF
>-|TRBJ2-7|TRBV7-8|-
TGTGCCAGCAGCGGCAGTGGATTAACCTACGAGCAGTACTTC
CASSGSGLTYEQYF
>-|TRBJ2-3|TRBV11-2|TRBD2
TGTGCCAGCAGCTTAGGGGGACTAGCGGGAATCACAGATACGCAGTATTTT
CASSLGGLAGITDTQYF
>once|TRBJ2-3|TRBV29-1|TRBD1
TGCAGCGTAAAGACAGGGCTCGCAGATACGCAGTATTTT
CSVKTGLADTQYF
>-|TRBJ2-7|TRBV4-1|TRBD1
TGCGCCAGTGGCAACAGGGGCAAGGGGTACGAGCAGTACTTC
CASGNRGKGYEQYF
>-|TRBJ1-1|TRBV29-1|-
TGCAGCGTTACCGCAGGGGTCGCCACTGAAGCTTTCTTT
CSVTAGVATEAFF
>-|TRBJ2-1|TRBV10-3|-
TGTGCCATCAGTGAGTCTGGTGAGAATGAGCAGTTCTTC
CAISESGENEQFF
>once|TRBJ2-4|TRBV7-3|TRBD1
TGTGCCAGCAGCCAGACAGGGAACCAGTACTTC
CASSQTGNQYF
>-|TRBJ2-2|TRBV5-1|-
TGCGCCAGCAGCTACACAACAACGAACACCGGGGAGCTGTTTTTT
CASSYTTTNTGELFF